This is a list of T cell receptor beta chains from one sample in a study of human T cells and chemical hapten exposure. In TCRdb, the RACE reads were re-called with MiXCR into one record per CDR3 protein. The sample yields 60,000 to 90,000 distinct CDR3 sequences, about 8.6% seen once. What was sequenced was whole blood. Receptor source: a female donor in good health. Some clones in this sample may be carry-over from other donors' samples. CDR3s include the opening cysteine and the closing phenylalanine or tryptophan. Fields, in order: D gene, J gene, V gene, CDR3 protein. A D gene is named only where the DNA matches it firmly.

TRBD2 TRBJ2-2 TRBV2 CASRGLAGGLMHTGELFF
TRBD1 TRBJ1-5 TRBV12-3/TRBV12-4 CAAGTGYYQPQHF
TRBD2 TRBJ2-7 TRBV15 CATSRDSAGGLGYEQYF
TRBD2 TRBJ2-3 TRBV12-3/TRBV12-4 CASSLLPGTSGGDTDTQYF
- TRBJ1-3 TRBV20-1 CSARVRGLNTIYF
- TRBJ2-3 TRBV12-3/TRBV12-4 CASSSGAVTDTQYF
TRBD2 TRBJ2-3 TRBV5-1 CASSPGTSSRTDTQYF
TRBD1 TRBJ1-5 TRBV12-3/TRBV12-4 CASSRDRANQPQHF
- TRBJ1-2 TRBV7-8 CASSLVQGGDGYTF
- TRBJ1-1 TRBV20-1 CSASGGEVPEAFF